This record looks at one T cell receptor (beta chain) sequence and its context. The antigen is unknown. This sample is part of a study of neoadjuvant nivolumab and ipilimumab in lung cancer. Study-wide results and limits: From pretherapy to surgery, tumor richness and clonality rose with dual therapy.

TCRdb's copy holds only in-frame clones and misses some; the assay was immunoSEQ multiplex PCR. Here the sample spans roughly 18,000 clones, about nine tenths being singletons. The V end lost 1 base, the J end lost 3 bases, and 6 bases lay between the germline ends. The CDR3 has 13 amino acids. CDR1 and CDR2 (germline): SEHNR, FQNEAQ (reference sequence). Sample: peripheral blood, taken before neoadjuvant nivolumab, alone or with ipilimumab. The receptor was isolated from an adult with non-small cell lung cancer. The chain combines TRBV7-9 with TRBJ1-1, with a tentative D call TRBD1 (5 bases). The CDR3 nucleotides are TGTGCCAGCAGCTTAGTGGGGGACACTGAAGCTTTCTTT. Protein: CASSLVGDTEAFF.